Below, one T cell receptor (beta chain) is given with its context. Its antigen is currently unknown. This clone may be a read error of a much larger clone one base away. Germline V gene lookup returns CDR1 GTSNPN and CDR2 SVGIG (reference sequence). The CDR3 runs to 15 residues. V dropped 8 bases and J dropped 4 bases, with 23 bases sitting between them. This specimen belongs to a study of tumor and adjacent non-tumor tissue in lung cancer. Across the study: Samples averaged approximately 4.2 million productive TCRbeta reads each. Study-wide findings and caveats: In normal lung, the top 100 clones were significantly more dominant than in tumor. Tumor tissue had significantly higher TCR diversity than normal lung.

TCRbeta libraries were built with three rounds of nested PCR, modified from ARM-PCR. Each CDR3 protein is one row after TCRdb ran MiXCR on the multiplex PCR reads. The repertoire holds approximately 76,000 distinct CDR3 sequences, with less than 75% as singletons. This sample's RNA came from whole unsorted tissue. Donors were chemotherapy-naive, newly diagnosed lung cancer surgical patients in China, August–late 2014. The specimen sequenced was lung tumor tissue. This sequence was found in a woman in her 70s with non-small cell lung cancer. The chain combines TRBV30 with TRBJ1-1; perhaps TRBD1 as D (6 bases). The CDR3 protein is CARRTSGAFITEAFF. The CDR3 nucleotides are TGTGCCCGCCGTACGTCAGGGGCTTTTATCACTGAAGCTTTCTTT.